The 11 T cell receptor beta chains presented below share a single source sample, sequenced in a study of blood T cell repertoires in COVID-19. TCRdb's copy holds only in-frame clones and misses some; the assay was immunoSEQ multiplex PCR. This repertoire shows roughly 180,000 clones, around 83% found once; its top ten account for roughly 8.2%. The sequenced material came from peripheral blood. The receptor set was obtained from a woman aged 55-75 years with acute or convalescent COVID-19.

This clone appeared a single time. The chain uses TRBV9 and TRBJ1-5; D is perhaps TRBD1 (5 bases). CDR3 length equals 14 residues. The germline V gene has CDR1 SGDLS and CDR2 YYNGEE. V was pared by 3 bases and J by 9 bases, with 16 bases between. In DNA, the CDR3 is TGTGCCAGCAGCGCCCAGGGCCTGGGGGGGCCCCAGCATTTT. Encoded protein: CASSAQGLGGPQHF.

This clone was seen just once. This chain's CDR3 is CATSDHRTGGVETQYF. The DNA for the CDR3 is TGTGCCACCAGTGATCACCGGACAGGGGGTGTGGAGACCCAGTACTTC. The rearrangement uses TRBV24-1 and TRBJ2-5; 10 nucleotides line up with TRBD1. Trimming took 3 bases from V and 5 from J; bases not matched to a gene: 8. Germline lookup yields CDR1 KGHDR and CDR2 SFDVKD. This CDR3 has 16 amino acids.

CDR3 in amino acids: CASSAAGTGYYGYTF. In nucleotides, the CDR3 is TGTGCCAGCAGCGCCGCCGGGACAGGTTACTATGGCTACACCTTC. The chain couples TRBV9 to TRBJ1-2; 8 bases agree with TRBD1. Germline assignment: CDR1 SGDLS and CDR2 YYNGEE. The length of the CDR3 is 15 residues. With 3 bases clipped from V and 3 bases from J, the junction kept 7 bases outside the gene matches.

This clone was seen only once. CDR3 nucleotide sequence: TGTGCCAGCAGCTCACTAGCGGGAGGGCCGATCGGGGAGCTGTTTTTT. It codes for CASSSLAGGPIGELFF. The rearrangement links TRBV5-8 to TRBJ2-2; 13 bases match TRBD2. Germline trimming cut 3 bases from V and 7 bases from J; bases unmatched to any gene: 6. The CDR3 consists of 16 residues. Germline V gives CDR1 SGHTS, CDR2 YDEGEE. Filled out from reference TRBV5-8 and TRBJ2-2, the complete variable domain reads EAGVTQSPTHLIKTRGQQATLRCSPISGHTSVYWYQQALGLGLQFLLWYDEGEERNRGNFPPRFSGRQFPNYSSELNVNALELEDSALYLCASSSLAGGPIGELFFGEGSRLTVL.

The gene calls are TRBV7-6 and TRBJ2-2; D is undetermined. V was cut by 0 bases and J by 1 base, with 6 bases left in between. Germline V lookup: CDR1 SGHVS, CDR2 FNYEAQ. This CDR3 has 15 residues. The CDR3 DNA is TGTGCCAGCAGCTTAGCCCTAGTGAACACCGGGGAGCTGTTTTTT. Translation gives CASSLALVNTGELFF.

This CDR3 reads CASSFSAGGDTQYF. In DNA, the CDR3 is TGTGCCAGCAGTTTCTCAGCGGGAGGAGATACGCAGTATTTT. The chain has TRBV28 and TRBJ2-3, with 9 bases aligning to TRBD2. Germline V gene lookup returns CDR1 MDHEN and CDR2 SYDVKM. Trimming cost V 3 bases and J 5 bases; bases outside gene matches: 3. This CDR3 is built from 14 residues. Full variable domain (missing parts from reference TRBV28 and TRBJ2-3): DVKVTQSSRYLVKRTGEKVFLECVQDMDHENMFWYRQDPGLGLRLIYFSYDVKMKEKGDIPEGYSVSREKKERFSLILESASTNQTSMYLCASSFSAGGDTQYFGPGTRLTVL.

V gene TRBV9 combines with J gene TRBJ1-1, with 9 bases fitting TRBD1. V lost 3 bases and J lost 6; bases outside the gene matches: 9. Germline-derived CDR1 and CDR2 are SGDLS and YYNGEE. The CDR3 loop spans 15 amino acids. This CDR3 is CASSAGQGISAEAFF. The CDR3 nucleotides read TGTGCCAGCAGCGCTGGACAGGGGATTTCCGCTGAAGCTTTCTTT. Looking up the rest from reference TRBV9 and TRBJ1-1 gives the full variable domain: DSGVTQTPKHLITATGQRVTLRCSPRSGDLSVYWYQQSLDQGLQFLIQYYNGEERAKGNILERFSAQQFPDLHSELNLSSLELGDSALYFCASSAGQGISAEAFFGQGTRLTVV.

The V call is TRBV30, the J call TRBJ1-5, with 7 bases fitting TRBD1. This CDR3 spans 15 amino acids. CDR1 and CDR2 from the germline V gene are GTSNPN and SVGIG (reference sequence). Unmatched junction bases numbered 12, after V lost 4 bases and J lost 6 bases. For the CDR3, the DNA is TGTGCCTGGAATCAGGGGGTTTTATCGGGTCAGCCCCAGCATTTT. This codes for CAWNQGVLSGQPQHF.

V gene TRBV11-2 combines with J gene TRBJ2-1, with TRBD2 identical over 7 bases. CDR1 SGHAT and CDR2 FQNNGV come from the germline V gene. CDR3 length equals 16 residues. Losses at the gene ends were 3 bases for V and 7 bases for J; bases not matched to a gene: 12. CDR3 in DNA: TGTGCCAGCAGCTTTCTACTAGCGCGCGACCGGAATGAGCAGTTCTTC. Translating it yields CASSFLLARDRNEQFF.

The gene calls are TRBV28 and TRBJ2-7; unclear D gene. The CDR3 has 14 amino acids. Germline values: CDR1 MDHEN, CDR2 SYDVKM. The germline V and J ends were trimmed by 6 bases and 3 bases, with 15 bases remaining between them. CDR3 loop: CASSPVYNYYEQYV. The CDR3 nucleotides are TGTGCCAGCAGCCCTGTCTATAATTACTACGAGCAGTACGTC.

Turning to this clone: Other DNA sequences in this specimen translate into the identical CDR3. V usage is TRBV3-1 (or the pseudogene TRBV3-2) and J usage is TRBJ2-1, with a tentative D call TRBD2 (5 bases). Germline loops: CDR1 LGHDT, CDR2 YNNKEL (reference sequence). V lost 6 bases to trimming and J lost 4 bases, with 10 bases between them. This CDR3 is built from 13 residues. The CDR3 DNA is TGTGCCAGCAGTCCTACTAGATACAATGAGCAGTTCTTC. As protein: CASSPTRYNEQFF.